This T cell receptor (beta chain) was retrieved from a study of blood T cell repertoires in COVID-19. Generated by immunoSEQ multiplex PCR, the TCRdb table keeps only in-frame clones and is missing some. The sample records approximately 290,000 clones, approximately 90% being singletons. The sequenced sample was peripheral blood. This sequence was found in a woman in her 30s with COVID-19, enrolled during active disease.

CDR3 coding DNA: TGTGCCAGCAGCTTGGTAGAGTCAGGGGGAGAGACCCAGTACTTC. This encodes CASSLVESGGETQYF. The chain has TRBV5-4 and TRBJ2-5, with 7 bases fitting TRBD1. Losses at the gene ends were 0 bases for V and 4 bases for J; bases not matched to a gene: 6. CDR1 SGHNT and CDR2 YYREEE come from the germline V gene (reference sequence). The CDR3 is 15 residues long.